This passage covers 24 T cell receptor beta chains from one sample sequenced in a study of shared clonotypes between healthy human individuals. Generated by immunoSEQ multiplex PCR, the TCRdb table keeps only in-frame clones and is missing some. This table has 1,500,000 or so clones, 98% appearing once. Material for sequencing was naive CD4+ T cells sorted from blood. Subset here: CD45RA+ positively selected. The receptors shown here come from a man aged 25-40 years in good health.

The genes are TRBV6-4 and TRBJ2-2; D perhaps matches TRBD1 (5 bases). This CDR3 is 15 amino acids long. V lost 10 bases and J lost 0, with 15 bases in between. In germline, CDR1 is MRHNA, CDR2 SNTAGT. CDR3 bases: TGTGCCACCTCCCCGAGGACAACGAACACCGGGGAGCTGTTTTTT. Translation: CATSPRTTNTGELFF.

The chain combines TRBV5-1 with TRBJ2-1, with TRBD1 as a possible D gene (7 bases). Germline loops: CDR1 SGHRS, CDR2 YFSETQ. The V end lost 2 bases, the J end lost 2 bases, and 14 bases lay between the germline ends. The CDR3 is made up of 16 amino acids. The CDR3 loop is CASSLPGGQPYNEQFF. The CDR3 nucleotides read TGCGCCAGCAGCTTACCCGGGGGACAGCCCTACAATGAGCAGTTCTTC.

This clone occurred once. The gene calls are TRBV18 and TRBJ1-1; TRBD1 is a possible D gene (5 bases). Germline CDR1 is KGHSH and CDR2 is LQKENI. The CDR3 is made up of 16 amino acids. Between the trimmed V and J ends, which lost 3 bases and 3 bases, there was a span of 17 bases. The CDR3, as DNA: TGTGCCAGCTCACCCCTCGCCGGTCGGGGGGACACTGAAGCTTTCTTT. Encoded protein: CASSPLAGRGDTEAFF.

This clone was seen only once. The rearrangement joins TRBV7-9 to TRBJ2-7; 8 nucleotides agree with TRBD1. The CDR3 totals 15 residues. Trimming at V came to 1 base and at J to 5 bases, leaving 7 bases not matched to a gene. Germline values: CDR1 SEHNR, CDR2 FQNEAQ (reference sequence). CDR3 loop: CASSLGGQDFNEQYF. In DNA form, the CDR3 reads TGTGCCAGCAGCTTAGGGGGACAGGATTTCAACGAGCAGTACTTC.

The chain links TRBV6-5 to TRBJ2-7; 7 bases are shared with TRBD1. CDR1 MNHEY and CDR2 SVGAGI come from the germline V gene. The CDR3 extends over 13 amino acids. Trimming removed 7 bases from V and 0 bases from J; junction bases left unmatched: 3. The CDR3 reads CASTRDSSYEQYF. DNA of the CDR3: TGTGCCAGCACCAGGGACAGCTCCTACGAGCAGTACTTC.

This chain connects TRBV6-1 to TRBJ2-7; D tentatively reads TRBD1 or TRBD2 (5 bases each). There are 16 residues in the CDR3. Germline CDR1 and CDR2: MNHNS and SASEGT. Trimming left V 4 bases short and J 0 bases short, with 16 bases between. Written as DNA, the CDR3 is TGTGCCAGCAGTGGGTTCTTCCGGGACGCCTCCTACGAGCAGTACTTC. It is translated as CASSGFFRDASYEQYF.

CDR3: CASSLEVPSGNEQFF. The DNA for the CDR3 is TGCGCCAGCAGCTTGGAAGTCCCAAGCGGCAATGAGCAGTTCTTC. This sequence joins TRBV5-1 and TRBJ2-1, with D possibly matching TRBD2 (5 bases). Trimming stripped 0 bases from V and 6 bases from J, with 13 bases between. The CDR3 length is 15 residues. The germline CDR1 and CDR2 sequences are SGHRS and YFSETQ.

The chain is built from TRBV5-4 and TRBJ2-7; the D is unclear. Germline V gene lookup returns CDR1 SGHNT and CDR2 YYREEE (reference sequence). The CDR3 covers 13 residues. V lost 5 bases and J lost 2, with 11 bases in between. CDR3 nucleotide sequence: TGTGCCAGCAGTCGTCTCGGCCCCTACGAGCAGTACTTC. As protein: CASSRLGPYEQYF.

V and J are TRBV10-2 and TRBJ1-5; 7 nucleotides line up with TRBD1. V was pared by 0 bases and J by 6 bases, with 8 bases of the junction left unmatched. Germline V gene lookup returns CDR1 WSHSY and CDR2 SAAADI. The CDR3 consists of 16 residues. DNA for the CDR3: TGCGCCAGCAGTGAGTCCGGTAAGGGGGCAATTCAGCCCCAGCATTTT. Its translation is CASSESGKGAIQPQHF.

This sequence joins TRBV5-8 and TRBJ2-7, with 11 positions matching TRBD1. The CDR3 length is 15 residues. The germline V gene encodes CDR1 SGHTS and CDR2 YDEGEE. The V segment lost 3 bases and the J segment 3 bases; nucleotides outside the gene matches: 5. The CDR3 loop reads CASSYRDRGFYEQYF. CDR3 DNA sequence: TGTGCCAGCAGCTACCGGGACAGGGGGTTCTACGAGCAGTACTTC.

This chain joins TRBV2 and TRBJ2-2, with D tentatively TRBD2 (6 bases). Trimming took off 6 bases at V and 3 bases at J, with 20 bases between the two ends. This CDR3 has 17 residues. From germline, CDR1 is SNHLY and CDR2 FYNNEI. The CDR3 loop is CASSDGGGDGDTGELFF. The CDR3 nucleotides are TGTGCCAGCAGCGACGGAGGAGGGGACGGGGACACCGGGGAGCTGTTTTTT. The whole variable domain, filled in from reference TRBV2 and TRBJ2-2, reads EPEVTQTPSHQVTQMGQEVILRCVPISNHLYFYWYRQILGQKVEFLVSFYNNEISEKSEIFDDQFSVERPDGSNFTLKIRSTKLEDSAMYFCASSDGGGDGDTGELFFGEGSRLTVL.

V is TRBV5-1 and J is TRBJ2-7; 7 nucleotides match TRBD2. The CDR3 runs 13 residues. The ends lost 7 bases at V and 3 bases at J; junction bases unmatched: 7. CDR1 is SGHRS and CDR2 is YFSETQ in the germline V gene. As DNA, the CDR3 is TGCGCCAGCTGCAGGCTAGCGGACTACGAGCAGTACTTC. Its translation: CASCRLADYEQYF.

J is TRBJ2-2 and V is TRBV7-3; possible D gene TRBD1, 6 bases. CDR3 size: 16 residues. In germline, CDR1 is SGHTA, CDR2 FQGTGA. Trimming shortened V by 3 bases and J by 2 bases, and 13 bases separated the two germline ends. The CDR3 sequence: CASSFLGTSNTGELFF. The CDR3 bases are TGTGCCAGCAGCTTTTTAGGGACATCCAACACCGGGGAGCTGTTTTTT.

The chain is built from TRBV10-1 and TRBJ2-1; TRBD1 agrees at 10 bases. The germline gives CDR1 WNHNN, CDR2 SYGVQD (reference sequence). The CDR3 length is 13 residues. V lost 8 bases and J lost 4; bases outside the gene matches: 2. The DNA of the CDR3 is TGCGCCAGCGGGACAGGGGCGTACAATGAGCAGTTCTTC. Its translation: CASGTGAYNEQFF.

The chain combines TRBV15 with TRBJ1-1; TRBD1 is a possible D gene (5 bases). The CDR3 has 16 amino acids. In germline, CDR1 is LNHNV, CDR2 YYDKDF (reference sequence). V was pared by 1 base and J by 0 bases, with 12 bases between. CDR3 in amino acids: CATSRGQPPMNTEAFF. Written as DNA, the CDR3 is TGTGCCACCAGCAGAGGACAGCCCCCTATGAACACTGAAGCTTTCTTT.

The chain links TRBV30 to TRBJ2-3; D might be TRBD1 (5 bases). The CDR3 runs to 15 residues. Per germline, CDR1 GTSNPN and CDR2 SVGIG (reference sequence). V was pared by 2 bases and J by 14 bases, with 26 bases between. The CDR3 DNA is TGTGCCTGGAGTATGGTTTTAGCATGGACAAGAGGTCTGTATTTT. As protein: CAWSMVLAWTRGLYF.

The V gene is TRBV28, the J gene TRBJ2-7; 9 bases fit TRBD1. Germline lookup yields CDR1 MDHEN and CDR2 SYDVKM. With 6 bases clipped from V and 1 base from J, the junction kept 7 bases outside the gene matches. This CDR3 spans 15 amino acids. Here the CDR3 reads CASSVLGTGSYEQYF. CDR3 sequence (DNA): TGTGCCAGCAGCGTTTTGGGGACAGGGTCCTACGAGCAGTACTTC.

The rearrangement uses TRBV19 and TRBJ2-7, with a weak D call TRBD2 (6 bases). This CDR3 spans 14 amino acids. Germline V CDR1 and CDR2: LNHDA, SQIVND (reference sequence). V lost 3 bases and J 3 bases, leaving 12 bases between the germline ends. The CDR3 coding sequence is TGTGCCAGTAGTATGAGTAGCGGCCGCTACGAGCAGTACTTC. This sequence encodes CASSMSSGRYEQYF. Full variable domain (outside the CDR3, taken from reference TRBV19 and TRBJ2-7): DGGITQSPKYLFRKEGQNVTLSCEQNLNHDAMYWYRQDPGQGLRLIYYSQIVNDFQKGDIAEGYSVSREKKESFPLTVTSAQKNPTAFYLCASSMSSGRYEQYFGPGTRLTVT.

This clone was recorded only once. The J gene is TRBJ1-5, the V gene TRBV19, with D hard to call. Trimming removed 4 bases from V and 0 bases from J, with 7 bases in between. Germline CDR1 and CDR2: LNHDA and SQIVND (reference sequence). There are 14 residues in the CDR3. The CDR3 loop is CASSTTGSNQPQHF. The CDR3 nucleotides read TGTGCCAGTAGTACAACGGGTAGCAATCAGCCCCAGCATTTT.

The chain recombines TRBV11-2 with TRBJ2-1; D gene uncertain. Looked up from germline, CDR1 is SGHAT and CDR2 is FQNNGV. V was trimmed by 4 bases and J by 5 bases, leaving 15 bases between them. CDR3 length: 15 residues. CDR3 bases: TGTGCCAGCAGCTCCGTCGGTTCTAGAAACAATGAGCAGTTCTTC. Translation gives CASSSVGSRNNEQFF.

About this clone itself: Other DNA sequences in this specimen translate into the identical CDR3. The chain has TRBV7-2 and TRBJ1-4; 10 positions agree with TRBD1. J gave up 5 bases and V 5 bases, and 2 bases lay outside the gene matches. CDR1 and CDR2 from the germline V gene are SGHTA and FQGNSA. The length of the CDR3 is 14 residues. The CDR3 spells CASSRDRGNEKLFF. The CDR3 DNA sequence: TGTGCCAGCAGCCGGGACAGGGGAAATGAAAAACTGTTTTTT.

The V and J genes are TRBV11-2 and TRBJ2-1; TRBD2 matches 9 bases. V lost 4 bases, J lost 6 bases, and 7 bases stayed unmatched. Germline V lookup: CDR1 SGHAT, CDR2 FQNNGV. The CDR3 length is 15 residues. The CDR3: CASSSKGGRGNEQFF. CDR3 in DNA: TGTGCCAGCAGCTCGAAAGGCGGGAGGGGCAATGAGCAGTTCTTC.

Notes on this clone: Within the sample, other DNA sequences also encode this same CDR3. This chain connects TRBV2 to TRBJ2-1; 8 positions agree with TRBD2. The CDR3 spans 14 residues. Trimming took 5 bases from V and 2 from J; bases not matched to a gene: 2. Germline lookup yields CDR1 SNHLY and CDR2 FYNNEI. CDR3 sequence: CASSTSGTYNEQFF. The CDR3 DNA reads as TGTGCCAGCAGTACTAGCGGAACCTACAATGAGCAGTTCTTC.

The rearrangement links TRBV6-6 to TRBJ1-4; D ambiguous. CDR1 and CDR2 (germline): MNHNY, SVGAGI (reference sequence). The V end was cut by 0 bases, the J end by 8 bases, with 4 bases between. The CDR3 loop spans 12 amino acids. Written as DNA, the CDR3 is TGTGCCAGCAGTTACTCTCCAGAAAAACTGTTTTTT. Protein product: CASSYSPEKLFF.